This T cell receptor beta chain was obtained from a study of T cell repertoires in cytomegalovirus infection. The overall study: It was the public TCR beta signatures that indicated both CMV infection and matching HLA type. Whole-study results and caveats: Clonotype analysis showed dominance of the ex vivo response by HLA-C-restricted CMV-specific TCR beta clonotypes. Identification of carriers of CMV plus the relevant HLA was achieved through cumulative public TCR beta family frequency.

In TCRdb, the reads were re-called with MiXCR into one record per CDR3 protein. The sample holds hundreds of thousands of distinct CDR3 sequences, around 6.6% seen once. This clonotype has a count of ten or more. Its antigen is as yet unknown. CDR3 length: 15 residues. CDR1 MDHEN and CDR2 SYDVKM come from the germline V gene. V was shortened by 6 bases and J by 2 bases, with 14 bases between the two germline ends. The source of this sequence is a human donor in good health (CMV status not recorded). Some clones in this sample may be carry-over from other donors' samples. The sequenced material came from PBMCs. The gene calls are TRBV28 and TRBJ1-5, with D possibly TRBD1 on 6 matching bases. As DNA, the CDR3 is TGTGCCAGCAGGCAAAGGGGGGAGCGCAATCAGCCCCAGCATTTT. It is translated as CASRQRGERNQPQHF.